The following is a TCR beta chain sequence with its context. V dropped 3 bases and J dropped 0; count of bases not matched to a gene: 7. The CDR3 length is 17 residues. Germline V gene lookup returns CDR1 SGHVS and CDR2 FQNEAQ. The sample belongs to a study of radiotherapy plus CTLA-4 blockade in lung cancer. Libraries were prepared by immunoSEQ multiplex PCR; TCRdb keeps only in-frame clonotypes and omits some of them. The sample has tens of thousands of clones; around 87% are singletons. The chain employs TRBV7-8 and TRBJ2-1, with 8 bases lining up with TRBD2. The TCR sequence derives from a human donor with non-small cell lung cancer who had stable disease on radiotherapy plus ipilimumab. The specimen was peripheral blood, collected from a patient treated with radiotherapy plus ipilimumab. The CDR3 sequence: CASSLELAASSYNEQFF. As DNA, the CDR3 is TGTGCCAGCAGCTTGGAACTAGCGGCGAGCTCCTACAATGAGCAGTTCTTC.